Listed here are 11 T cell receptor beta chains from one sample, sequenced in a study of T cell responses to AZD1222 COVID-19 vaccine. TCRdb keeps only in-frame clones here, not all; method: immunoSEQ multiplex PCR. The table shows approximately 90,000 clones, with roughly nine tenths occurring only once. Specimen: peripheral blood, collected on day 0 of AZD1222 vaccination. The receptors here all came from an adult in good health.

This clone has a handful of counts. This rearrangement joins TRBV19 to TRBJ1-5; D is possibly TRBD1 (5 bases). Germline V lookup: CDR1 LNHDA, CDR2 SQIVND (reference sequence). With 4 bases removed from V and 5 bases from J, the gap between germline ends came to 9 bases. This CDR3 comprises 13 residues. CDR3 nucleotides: TGTGCCAGTAGTAGCGGGGGATATCAGCCCCAGCATTTT. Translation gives CASSSGGYQPQHF.

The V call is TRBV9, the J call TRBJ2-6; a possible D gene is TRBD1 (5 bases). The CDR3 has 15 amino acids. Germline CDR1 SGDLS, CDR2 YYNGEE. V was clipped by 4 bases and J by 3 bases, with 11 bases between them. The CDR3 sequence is CASSPQGGGANVLTF. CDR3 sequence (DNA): TGTGCCAGCAGCCCCCAGGGTGGTGGGGCCAACGTCCTGACTTTC.

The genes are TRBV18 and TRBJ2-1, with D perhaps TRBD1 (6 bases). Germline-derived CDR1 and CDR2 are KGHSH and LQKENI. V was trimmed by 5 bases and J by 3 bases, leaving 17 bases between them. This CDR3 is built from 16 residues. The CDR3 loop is CASSSRQTGVYNEQFF. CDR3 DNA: TGTGCCAGCTCATCCCGACAGACAGGAGTCTACAATGAGCAGTTCTTC.

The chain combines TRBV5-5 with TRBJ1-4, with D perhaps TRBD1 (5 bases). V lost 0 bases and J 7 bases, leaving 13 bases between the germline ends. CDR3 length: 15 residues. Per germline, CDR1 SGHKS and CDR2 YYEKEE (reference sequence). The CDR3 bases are TGTGCCAGCAGCTTGGATTCAGGGACGGGTGAAAAACTGTTTTTT. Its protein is CASSLDSGTGEKLFF.

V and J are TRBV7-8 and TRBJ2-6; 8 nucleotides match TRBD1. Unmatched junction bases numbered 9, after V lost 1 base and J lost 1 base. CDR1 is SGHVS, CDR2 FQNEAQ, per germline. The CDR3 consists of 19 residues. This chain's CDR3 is CASSLVRTGLRSGANVLTF. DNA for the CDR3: TGTGCCAGCAGCTTAGTGAGGACAGGGTTACGGTCTGGGGCCAACGTCCTGACTTTC.

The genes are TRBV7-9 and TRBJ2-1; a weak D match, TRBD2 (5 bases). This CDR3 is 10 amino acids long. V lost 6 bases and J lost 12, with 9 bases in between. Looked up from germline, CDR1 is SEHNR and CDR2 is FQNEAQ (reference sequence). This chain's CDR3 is CASSPAGQFF. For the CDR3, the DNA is TGTGCCAGCAGTCCGGCGGGGCAGTTCTTC.

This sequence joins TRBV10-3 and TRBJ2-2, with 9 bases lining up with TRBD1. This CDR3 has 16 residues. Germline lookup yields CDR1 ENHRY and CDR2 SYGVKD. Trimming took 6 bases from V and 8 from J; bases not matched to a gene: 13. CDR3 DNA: TGTGCCATCAGCAAAGAAATAGGACAGGGGATAGGGGAGCTGTTTTTT. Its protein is CAISKEIGQGIGELFF.

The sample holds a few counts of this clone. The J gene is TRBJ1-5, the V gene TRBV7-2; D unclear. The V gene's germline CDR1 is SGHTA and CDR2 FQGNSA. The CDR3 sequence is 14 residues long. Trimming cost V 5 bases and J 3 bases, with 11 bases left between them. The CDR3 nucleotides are TGTGCCAGCAGCCAGGAAAACGCCAATCAGCCCCAGCATTTT. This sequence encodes CASSQENANQPQHF.

This chain's CDR3 is CASSIGPEQYF. DNA of the CDR3: TGTGCCAGTAGTATAGGGCCCGAGCAGTACTTC. V usage is TRBV19 and J usage is TRBJ2-7; D remains ambiguous. There are 11 residues in the CDR3. Trimming cost V 1 base and J 6 bases, with 4 bases left between them. CDR1 and CDR2 (germline): LNHDA, SQIVND (reference sequence).

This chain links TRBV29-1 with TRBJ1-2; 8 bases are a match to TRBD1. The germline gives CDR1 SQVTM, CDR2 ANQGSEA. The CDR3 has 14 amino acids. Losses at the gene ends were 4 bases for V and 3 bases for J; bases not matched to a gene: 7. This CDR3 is CSVGYGQGDYGYTF. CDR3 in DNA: TGCAGCGTTGGTTACGGACAGGGTGACTATGGCTACACCTTC.

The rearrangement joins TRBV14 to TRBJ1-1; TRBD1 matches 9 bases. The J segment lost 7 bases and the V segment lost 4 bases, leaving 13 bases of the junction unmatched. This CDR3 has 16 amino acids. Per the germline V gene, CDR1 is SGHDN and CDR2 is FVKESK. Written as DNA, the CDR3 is TGTGCCAGCAGCCCACTCCCGGGACAGGGTAGCGGTGAAGCTTTCTTT. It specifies CASSPLPGQGSGEAFF.